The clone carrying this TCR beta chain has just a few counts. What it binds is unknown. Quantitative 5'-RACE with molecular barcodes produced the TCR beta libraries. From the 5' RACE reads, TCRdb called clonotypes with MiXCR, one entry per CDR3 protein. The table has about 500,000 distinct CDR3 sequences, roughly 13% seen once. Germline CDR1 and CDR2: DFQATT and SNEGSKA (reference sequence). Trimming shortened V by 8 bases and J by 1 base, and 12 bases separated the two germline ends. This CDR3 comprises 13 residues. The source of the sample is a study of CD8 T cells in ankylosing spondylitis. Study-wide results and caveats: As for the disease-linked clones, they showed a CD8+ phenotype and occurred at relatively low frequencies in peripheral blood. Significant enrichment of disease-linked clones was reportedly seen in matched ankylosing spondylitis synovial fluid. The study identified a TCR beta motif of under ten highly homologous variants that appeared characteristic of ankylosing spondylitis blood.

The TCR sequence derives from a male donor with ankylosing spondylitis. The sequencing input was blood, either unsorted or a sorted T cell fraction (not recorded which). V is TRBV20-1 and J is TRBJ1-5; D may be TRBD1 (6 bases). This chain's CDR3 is CSTKGQSNQPQHF. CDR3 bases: TGCAGTACGAAAGGACAGAGCAATCAGCCCCAGCATTTT.